Following are 7 T cell receptor beta chains from one sample sequenced in a study of T cell responses to AZD1222 COVID-19 vaccine. The table came from immunoSEQ multiplex PCR; TCRdb's copy has only in-frame clones and leaves some out. The sample yields 150,000 or so clones, over 80% seen once. The sample consisted of peripheral blood, taken on day 0 of AZD1222 vaccination. The receptors here all came from an adult in good health.

V is TRBV14 and J is TRBJ2-7; TRBD1 aligns across 7 bases. With 4 bases clipped from V and 0 bases from J, the junction kept 21 bases outside the gene matches. The CDR3 runs 20 residues. CDR1 is SGHDN, CDR2 FVKESK, per germline. CDR3 loop: CASSPVTGRLTQIISYEQYF. Written as DNA, the CDR3 is TGTGCCAGCAGCCCAGTGACAGGGAGATTAACCCAGATCATCTCCTACGAGCAGTACTTC.

This clone showed up just once. V is TRBV6-2 or TRBV6-3 and J is TRBJ2-1; TRBD2 matches at 7 bases. Trimming took 4 bases from V and 5 from J; bases not matched to a gene: 8. From germline, CDR1 is MNHEY and CDR2 SVGEGT. The CDR3 loop spans 15 amino acids. The CDR3 region has the DNA TGTGCCAGCAGTTCCAGGACTAGAATCCACAATGAGCAGTTCTTC. Amino acids: CASSSRTRIHNEQFF.

V gene TRBV28 combines with J gene TRBJ1-1, with D uncertain. Trimming stripped 2 bases from V and 4 bases from J, with 14 bases between. CDR1 MDHEN and CDR2 SYDVKM come from the germline V gene. The CDR3 covers 15 residues. This CDR3 is CASSLSPARGTEAFF. Here the CDR3 DNA reads TGTGCCAGCAGTTTAAGCCCCGCGAGAGGCACTGAAGCTTTCTTT.

The gene calls are TRBV9 and TRBJ1-1, with D hard to call. Germline values: CDR1 SGDLS, CDR2 YYNGEE. With 3 bases removed from V and 2 bases from J, the gap between germline ends came to 11 bases. CDR3 length: 14 amino acids. CDR3 in amino acids: CASSAELSNTEAFF. The CDR3 nucleotides read TGTGCCAGCAGCGCTGAACTCAGCAACACTGAAGCTTTCTTT.

The chain employs TRBV2 and TRBJ1-5; perhaps TRBD1 as D (6 bases). From germline, CDR1 is SNHLY and CDR2 FYNNEI. The CDR3 is 15 residues long. Trimming left V 6 bases short and J 6 bases short, with 18 bases between. CDR3 sequence (DNA): TGTGCCAGCAGGCCAAGGGGGGTTGCTTTTCAGCCCCAGCATTTT. Amino acids: CASRPRGVAFQPQHF.

The chain combines TRBV9 with TRBJ1-4; D not resolved. CDR3 length: 15 amino acids. The germline V and J ends were trimmed by 0 bases and 8 bases, with 14 bases remaining between them. Looked up from germline, CDR1 is SGDLS and CDR2 is YYNGEE. CDR3 DNA sequence: TGTGCCAGCAGCGTAGACCAGGTCCCAAGCGAAAAACTGTTTTTT. Translation: CASSVDQVPSEKLFF.

The CDR3 loop is CASLGDSTSLWEQFF. The CDR3 DNA sequence: TGTGCCAGCTTGGGGGACTCGACTAGCTTATGGGAGCAGTTCTTC. The V gene is TRBV3-1 (or the pseudogene TRBV3-2), the J gene TRBJ2-1; 7 positions agree with TRBD2. The CDR3 runs 15 residues. Germline V gene lookup returns CDR1 LGHDT and CDR2 YNNKEL (reference sequence). The V gene end was trimmed by 8 bases and the J gene end by 10 bases; junction bases not matched to a gene: 17.